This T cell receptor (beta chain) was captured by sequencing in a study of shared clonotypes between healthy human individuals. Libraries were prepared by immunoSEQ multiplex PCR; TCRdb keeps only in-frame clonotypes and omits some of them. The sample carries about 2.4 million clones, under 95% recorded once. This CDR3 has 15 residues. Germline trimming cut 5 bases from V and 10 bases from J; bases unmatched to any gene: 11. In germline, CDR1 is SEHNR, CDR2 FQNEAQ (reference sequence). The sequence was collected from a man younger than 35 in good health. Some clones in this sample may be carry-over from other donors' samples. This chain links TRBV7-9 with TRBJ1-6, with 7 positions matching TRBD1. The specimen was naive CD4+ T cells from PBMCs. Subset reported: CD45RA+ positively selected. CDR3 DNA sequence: TGTGCCAGCAGCCCTATACAGGGGACGAAATCACCCCTCCACTTT. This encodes CASSPIQGTKSPLHF.